These T cell receptor beta chains were read from a single sample in a study of T cells in Graves' hyperthyroidism and ophthalmopathy. Via MiXCR, TCRdb re-called the multiplex PCR reads, giving one row per CDR3 protein. The table lists fewer than 350,000 distinct CDR3 sequences, roughly a fifth of them singletons. The sequenced sample consisted of blood. The origin of the receptors is a man aged 45-60 years with Graves' ophthalmopathy. The conserved cysteine and the conserved F or W are not part of the CDR3 here. The D gene is left open where the match is weak.

>12|TRBV11-2|NA
ASSSQDAAYEQY
>14|TRBV6-1|NA
ASTWGAPGPTYEQY
>14|TRBV27|TRBD2
ASSSRLAGTYNEQF
>12|TRBV30|NA
AWSVPPTMIEQY
>12|TRBV7-2|NA
ASSLEVRSYEQY
>10|TRBV30|NA
AWSVGPPMSF
>13|TRBV9|TRBD1
ASSVQGANTGELF
>13|TRBV10-3|TRBD1
AISDGTASGEKLF
>13|TRBV25-1|TRBD1
ASSEHHPGTGKTF
>11|TRBV11-1|NA
ASRTGVSDTQY
>12|TRBV20-1|NA
SAPLDRAVYEQY
>13|TRBV7-2|TRBD1
ASSANRGFGQPQH
>12|TRBV6-1|NA
ASLAQVGTDTQY
>17|TRBV19|NA
ASRTNLQGSFLRDQPQH
>11|TRBV20-1|NA
SARESSGNTIY
>14|TRBV6-1|TRBD2
ASKISGGLAGTEQY
>11|TRBV4-1|NA
ASSQLHSYEQY
>13|TRBV29-1|NA
SVPTRGSVNTEAF
>12|TRBV5-1|NA
ASSLGRSTGELF
>12|TRBV6-1|NA
ASSPGPTLGTQY
>12|TRBV9|TRBD2
ASSVQSSGNEQF
>11|TRBV6-2/TRBV6-3|TRBD1
ASSYRQGTEAF
>15|TRBV20-1|TRBD1
SARDFGVRGQFYEQY
>14|TRBV28|TRBD1
ASSMAGTGQSYGYT
>16|TRBV7-3|TRBD1
ASSSTGTDGPTDYEQY
>12|TRBV19|NA
ASSRGDSGNEQF
>13|TRBV9|TRBD1
ASSLTGAGGYEQY
>12|TRBV7-2|TRBD1
ASSSRQGTGEQF
>10|TRBV11-2|NA
ASSLDLTDMF
>12|TRBV13|NA
ASSSRQEYYGYT
>13|TRBV28|NA
VSSPGLWNTGELF
>12|TRBV3-1|NA
ASSQGHSGNTIY
>12|TRBV18|TRBD1
ASSLDRRGTEAF
>12|TRBV30|NA
AWSVLGTADEQF
>10|TRBV2|NA
ASTPDRDEAF
>14|TRBV2|NA
ASSALVIGTYNEQF
>14|TRBV7-8|NA
ASSLARDRNTGELF